One and the same sample provided the 26 T cell receptor beta chains below, sequenced in a study of beta chain features in type 1 diabetes. TCRB transcripts that were expressed got sequenced, as all of the isolated RNA had been reverse transcribed. Generated by immunoSEQ multiplex PCR, the TCRdb table keeps only in-frame clones and is missing some. Of 860,000 or so clones in the sample, roughly a sixth were seen once. The specimen sequenced was naive CD4+ T cells from blood. The receptors derive from a woman under 30 in good health.

This clone was counted only a few times. V and J are TRBV4-1 and TRBJ1-1; possibly TRBD1 for D (6 bases). V lost 1 base to trimming and J lost 5 bases, with 17 bases between them. The germline V gene has CDR1 MGHRA and CDR2 YSYEKL. CDR3 length: 16 residues. CDR3 protein: CASSQVGRGAWTEAFF. The CDR3 DNA reads as TGCGCCAGCAGCCAAGTGGGCAGGGGCGCGTGGACTGAAGCTTTCTTT.

This rearrangement joins TRBV4-3 to TRBJ2-1; 10 positions match TRBD2. The length of the CDR3 is 15 residues. From germline, CDR1 is LGHNA and CDR2 YSLEER. Unmatched junction bases numbered 2, after V lost 0 bases and J lost 6 bases. The CDR3 loop is CASSQDSGRANEQFF. The DNA for the CDR3 is TGCGCCAGCAGCCAAGACAGCGGGAGGGCCAATGAGCAGTTCTTC.

This chain connects TRBV7-2 to TRBJ2-3, with TRBD2 identical over 8 bases. The germline V gene has CDR1 SGHTA and CDR2 FQGNSA. The CDR3 sequence is 15 residues long. Trimming cost V 8 bases and J 1 base; bases outside gene matches: 8. The CDR3 here is CASATRGVRTDTQYF. The CDR3 bases are TGTGCCAGCGCGACGCGGGGGGTGCGCACAGATACGCAGTATTTT.

The chain recombines TRBV5-6 with TRBJ2-5; possibly TRBD1 or TRBD2 for D (5 bases each). The length of the CDR3 is 17 residues. Germline-derived CDR1 and CDR2 are SGHDT and YYEEEE. Between the trimmed V and J ends, which lost 4 bases and 5 bases, there was a span of 24 bases. CDR3 region: CASSLFVGGGLEETQYF. In DNA form, the CDR3 reads TGTGCCAGCAGCCTGTTCGTAGGTGGGGGTCTTGAGGAGACCCAGTACTTC. The full variable domain, in which reference TRBV5-6 and TRBJ2-5 provide the parts outside the CDR3, is DAGVTQSPTHLIKTRGQQVTLRCSPKSGHDTVSWYQQALGQGPQFIFQYYEEEERQRGNFPDRFSGHQFPNYSSELNVNALLLGDSALYLCASSLFVGGGLEETQYFGPGTRLLVL.

This sequence joins TRBV10-3 and TRBJ1-1, with 8 bases fitting TRBD1. This CDR3 comprises 13 residues. CDR1 and CDR2 (germline): ENHRY, SYGVKD. The ends lost 6 bases at V and 10 bases at J; junction bases unmatched: 10. The CDR3 protein is CAISQGTGPGAFF. Here the CDR3 DNA reads TGTGCCATCAGCCAAGGGACAGGACCAGGAGCTTTCTTT.

This CDR3 reads CASAKNNEQFF. The CDR3 bases are TGTGCCAGCGCTAAGAACAATGAGCAGTTCTTC. This sequence joins TRBV27 and TRBJ2-1; D remains unclear. The CDR3 extends over 11 amino acids. Germline assignment: CDR1 MNHEY and CDR2 SMNVEV (reference sequence). V lost 8 bases and J 5 bases, leaving 7 bases between the germline ends.

This chain connects TRBV7-6 to TRBJ2-7; D is possibly TRBD1 (7 bases). Trimming stripped 2 bases from V and 3 bases from J, with 14 bases between. This CDR3 comprises 15 residues. In germline, CDR1 is SGHVS, CDR2 FNYEAQ. CDR3 residues: CASSLTARDSYEQYF. CDR3 in DNA: TGTGCCAGCAGCTTAACGGCGCGGGACAGCTACGAGCAGTACTTC. Complete variable domain (other parts from reference TRBV7-6 and TRBJ2-7): GAGVSQSPRYKVTKRGQDVALRCDPISGHVSLYWYRQALGQGPEFLTYFNYEAQQDKSGLPNDRFSAERPEGSISTLTIQRTEQRDSAMYRCASSLTARDSYEQYFGPGTRLTVT.

The chain joins TRBV2 to TRBJ2-5, with D unclear. The germline V gene has CDR1 SNHLY and CDR2 FYNNEI. This CDR3 has 13 residues. V lost 5 bases and J 7 bases, leaving 14 bases between the germline ends. CDR3 nucleotide sequence: TGTGCCAGCAGTTCGGGTCCCCTCCGGACCCAGTACTTC. Protein product: CASSSGPLRTQYF.

V and J are TRBV6-1 and TRBJ2-5; D remains unclear. CDR1 and CDR2 from the germline V gene are MNHNS and SASEGT. Trimming removed 3 bases at V and 3 bases at J, with 8 bases between. The CDR3 runs 13 residues. CDR3: CASSDPGKETQYF. The CDR3 DNA reads as TGTGCCAGCAGTGACCCTGGGAAAGAGACCCAGTACTTC.

The chain links TRBV11-2 to TRBJ2-5; D call uncertain. CDR3 length: 15 residues. Trimming stripped 5 bases from V and 7 bases from J, with 20 bases between. Germline loops: CDR1 SGHAT, CDR2 FQNNGV. CDR3 DNA: TGTGCCAGCAGCCACCTTGTGATGACCCCGGGGACCCAGTACTTC. It is translated as CASSHLVMTPGTQYF.

The chain is built from TRBV6-6 and TRBJ2-1, with D perhaps matching TRBD2 (6 bases). The ends were cut back, 8 bases at V and 7 bases at J, with 21 bases in the middle. The germline gives CDR1 MNHNY, CDR2 SVGAGI (reference sequence). The CDR3 runs to 15 residues. The CDR3 loop is CASLGEDHSWNEQFF. DNA of the CDR3: TGTGCCAGCCTTGGGGAGGATCACAGTTGGAATGAGCAGTTCTTC.

The J gene is TRBJ2-1, the V gene TRBV5-4; TRBD2 is a possible D gene (6 bases). The V end lost 0 bases, the J end lost 6 bases, and 13 bases lay between the germline ends. The CDR3 has 15 residues. From germline, CDR1 is SGHNT and CDR2 YYREEE (reference sequence). This chain's CDR3 is CASSLALATVNEQFF. Here the CDR3 DNA reads TGTGCCAGCAGCTTGGCCCTAGCGACCGTCAATGAGCAGTTCTTC.

This rearrangement joins TRBV7-2 to TRBJ2-3; D gene ambiguous. Trimming left V 1 base short and J 5 bases short, with 7 bases between. This CDR3 spans 13 amino acids. Germline V CDR1 and CDR2: SGHTA, FQGNSA. CDR3 loop: CASSLEPLDTQYF. Here the CDR3 DNA reads TGTGCCAGCAGCTTAGAACCGCTAGATACGCAGTATTTT.

This rearrangement joins TRBV5-6 to TRBJ2-7; D gene unclear. The CDR3 totals 13 residues. V gave up 0 bases and J gave up 4 bases, with 8 bases separating them. Germline loops: CDR1 SGHDT, CDR2 YYEEEE. This CDR3 reads CASSLGRHYEQYF. The CDR3 DNA is TGTGCCAGCAGCTTGGGCAGGCATTACGAGCAGTACTTC.

This chain links TRBV5-4 with TRBJ2-2; TRBD1 matches 9 bases. Germline-derived CDR1 and CDR2 are SGHNT and YYREEE (reference sequence). Germline trimming cut 1 base from V and 5 bases from J; bases unmatched to any gene: 6. The CDR3 is 16 residues long. The CDR3 nucleotides read TGTGCCAGCAGCTTGATACAGGGGGCGAGGACCGGGGAGCTGTTTTTT. It translates to CASSLIQGARTGELFF. The entire variable domain, with the rest obtained from reference TRBV5-4 and TRBJ2-2, is as follows: ETGVTQSPTHLIKTRGQQVTLRCSSQSGHNTVSWYQQALGQGPQFIFQYYREEENGRGNFPPRFSGLQFPNYSSELNVNALELDDSALYLCASSLIQGARTGELFFGEGSRLTVL.

This clone was detected a few times. The chain links TRBV10-1 to TRBJ2-5, with no clear D. Germline CDR1 is WNHNN and CDR2 is SYGVQD (reference sequence). With 1 base removed from V and 1 base from J, the gap between germline ends came to 7 bases. The CDR3 length is 14 residues. CDR3 nucleotides: TGCGCCAGCAGTGAGTTGGACCCCCAAGAGACCCAGTACTTC. Translating it yields CASSELDPQETQYF.

This clone was recorded a few times. The chain has TRBV28 and TRBJ2-7; D possibly matches TRBD1 or TRBD2 (5 bases each). CDR1 MDHEN and CDR2 SYDVKM come from the germline V gene. CDR3 length equals 15 residues. Trimming removed 1 base at V and 4 bases at J, with 14 bases between. The CDR3 region is CASSLLGGTTYEQYF. DNA for the CDR3: TGTGCCAGCAGTTTATTGGGTGGGACCACGTACGAGCAGTACTTC.

This clone was observed a handful of times. The chain uses TRBV19 and TRBJ1-5; tentative D call: TRBD1 (5 bases). The CDR3 extends over 12 amino acids. Germline values: CDR1 LNHDA, CDR2 SQIVND (reference sequence). V lost 3 bases and J lost 7, with 7 bases in between. CDR3 loop: CASSIGQQPQHF. Written as DNA, the CDR3 is TGTGCCAGTAGTATCGGACAACAGCCCCAGCATTTT. Full variable domain (remainder filled in from reference TRBV19 and TRBJ1-5): DGGITQSPKYLFRKEGQNVTLSCEQNLNHDAMYWYRQDPGQGLRLIYYSQIVNDFQKGDIAEGYSVSREKKESFPLTVTSAQKNPTAFYLCASSIGQQPQHFGDGTRLSIL.

There are a few counts of this clone. The V and J genes are TRBV9 and TRBJ2-3, with a tentative D call TRBD1 (7 bases). The V gene lost 2 bases and the J gene lost 3 bases, with 25 bases spanning the gap. This CDR3 has 19 residues. The V gene's germline CDR1 is SGDLS and CDR2 YYNGEE. This chain's CDR3 is CASSVGLNPGQLWTDTQYF. CDR3 sequence (DNA): TGTGCCAGCAGCGTCGGACTAAACCCGGGACAGTTATGGACAGATACGCAGTATTTT.

This clone has only a few counts. The CDR3 spells CASSHDWSSYEQYF. CDR3 DNA: TGTGCCAGCAGCCACGACTGGAGCTCCTACGAGCAGTACTTC. The chain links TRBV6-5 to TRBJ2-7; D is uncertain. Trimming removed 6 bases at V and 0 bases at J, with 12 bases between. The CDR3 is made up of 14 amino acids. Germline V gives CDR1 MNHEY, CDR2 SVGAGI.

The chain has TRBV28 and TRBJ1-2; TRBD1 matches at 9 bases. Germline assignment: CDR1 MDHEN and CDR2 SYDVKM. The CDR3 contains 14 residues. With 7 bases clipped from V and 1 base from J, the junction kept 4 bases outside the gene matches. As DNA, the CDR3 is TGTGCCAGCACGTCGGACAGGGGTAACTATGGCTACACCTTC. Its protein is CASTSDRGNYGYTF.

This clone was recorded a few times. The chain uses TRBV27 and TRBJ2-7; D is possibly TRBD2 (5 bases). The CDR3 has 13 residues. Germline-derived CDR1 and CDR2 are MNHEY and SMNVEV (reference sequence). The ends were cut back, 5 bases at V and 9 bases at J, with 17 bases in the middle. In nucleotides, the CDR3 is TGTGCCAGCAGTCCCTACGATCGGGATTGGCAGTACTTC. Its translation: CASSPYDRDWQYF.

In its sample, this clone was seen a few times. The chain combines TRBV5-6 with TRBJ1-2; D unresolved. The CDR3 sequence is 15 residues long. Trimming left V 4 bases short and J 2 bases short, with 15 bases between. CDR1 and CDR2 (germline): SGHDT, YYEEEE. DNA of the CDR3: TGTGCCAGCAGCCCTGGGCCTTCGATCAACTATGGCTACACCTTC. Translation gives CASSPGPSINYGYTF.

There are a few counts of this clone. The chain couples TRBV27 to TRBJ2-6, with 7 bases aligning to TRBD1. There are 17 residues in the CDR3. CDR1 and CDR2 (germline): MNHEY, SMNVEV (reference sequence). V shed 5 bases and J 0 bases; nucleotides not matched to a gene: 7. The CDR3 reads CASSLRTGNSGANVLTF. The DNA for the CDR3 is TGTGCCAGCAGTCTTCGGACAGGCAACTCTGGGGCCAACGTCCTGACTTTC. The variable domain in full, with the rest retrieved from reference TRBV27 and TRBJ2-6, is EAQVTQNPRYLITVTGKKLTVTCSQNMNHEYMSWYRQDPGLGLRQIYYSMNVEVTDKGDVPEGYKVSRKEKRNFPLILESPSPNQTSLYFCASSLRTGNSGANVLTFGAGSRLTVL.

This clone occurred a few times. The chain links TRBV15 to TRBJ2-1; 10 bases line up with TRBD1. The CDR3 has 18 residues. CDR1 and CDR2 (germline): LNHNV, YYDKDF (reference sequence). Losses at the gene ends were 0 bases for V and 3 bases for J; bases not matched to a gene: 8. The CDR3 is CATSREDSGQGNYNEQFF. CDR3 sequence (DNA): TGTGCCACCAGCAGAGAGGACTCGGGACAGGGGAACTACAATGAGCAGTTCTTC.

In its sample, this clone was seen a few times. J is TRBJ2-3 and V is TRBV4-3; D unresolved. This CDR3 has 16 residues. V lost 0 bases to trimming and J lost 0 bases, with 10 bases between them. The germline V gene encodes CDR1 LGHNA and CDR2 YSLEER. As DNA, the CDR3 is TGCGCCAGCAGCCAAGACGGGCCGCCCAGCACAGATACGCAGTATTTT. Its translation is CASSQDGPPSTDTQYF.